The 10 T cell receptor beta chains given below trace back to one sample, sequenced in a study of CD8+ T cells in alopecia areata. cDNA reverse transcribed from extracted RNA served as the sequencing template. The assay was immunoSEQ multiplex PCR, and TCRdb's table has in-frame clones only and misses some. The sample includes 150,000 to 200,000 clones, more than 55% seen only once; the top ten take about 1.3%. Treatment denoted: oral pan-JAK inhibitor, 5-10 mg twice daily. Sequencing was performed on CD4+ T cells sorted from blood, taken around week 47, from a patient treated with tofacitinib. Receptor source: a human donor with alopecia areata.

The rearrangement joins TRBV15 to TRBJ1-5; D unresolved. The CDR3 consists of 14 residues. V was trimmed by 0 bases and J by 2 bases, leaving 5 bases between them. The germline gives CDR1 LNHNV, CDR2 YYDKDF (reference sequence). CDR3 region: CATSREPRNQPQHF. In DNA form, the CDR3 reads TGTGCCACCAGCAGAGAGCCCCGCAATCAGCCCCAGCATTTT.

The V and J genes are TRBV29-1 and TRBJ1-3; D gene uncertain. V gave up 5 bases and J gave up 1 base, with 9 bases separating them. The CDR3 covers 13 residues. Germline loops: CDR1 SQVTM, CDR2 ANQGSEA. The CDR3 sequence: CSVLKGSGNTIYF. CDR3 in DNA: TGCAGCGTTTTAAAAGGGTCTGGAAACACCATATATTTT. Based on the CDR3 plus reference TRBV29-1 and TRBJ1-3, the full variable domain is SAVISQKPSRDICQRGTSLTIQCQVDSQVTMMFWYRQQPGQSLTLIATANQGSEATYESGFVIDKFPISRPNLTFSTLTVSNMSPEDSSIYLCSVLKGSGNTIYFGEGSWLTVV.

This chain joins TRBV5-1 and TRBJ2-1, with TRBD1 as a possible D gene (5 bases). The CDR3 contains 15 residues. Trimming stripped 5 bases from V and 5 bases from J, with 17 bases between. Germline values: CDR1 SGHRS, CDR2 YFSETQ. CDR3 residues: CASRLEGVGNNEQFF. The CDR3 bases are TGCGCCAGCAGACTGGAAGGGGTGGGAAACAATGAGCAGTTCTTC.

Sample share makes this clone medium-sized. This chain uses TRBV5-1 with TRBJ2-1; D gene ambiguous. The ends were cut back, 0 bases at V and 12 bases at J, with 10 bases in the middle. Germline V gives CDR1 SGHRS, CDR2 YFSETQ. The CDR3 runs 12 residues. CDR3 loop: CASSLDESSQFF. The CDR3 bases are TGCGCCAGCAGCTTGGATGAGTCTTCGCAGTTCTTC.

The chain recombines TRBV2 with TRBJ1-2, with D perhaps matching TRBD1 (5 bases). V lost 1 base to trimming and J lost 8 bases, with 14 bases between them. Germline V CDR1 and CDR2: SNHLY, FYNNEI. There are 14 residues in the CDR3. Here the CDR3 DNA reads TGTGCCAGCAGTGAAGTCCCCGGGGCCCGCGGCTACACCTTC. This sequence encodes CASSEVPGARGYTF. The variable domain in full, completed from reference TRBV2 and TRBJ1-2, reads EPEVTQTPSHQVTQMGQEVILRCVPISNHLYFYWYRQILGQKVEFLVSFYNNEISEKSEIFDDQFSVERPDGSNFTLKIRSTKLEDSAMYFCASSEVPGARGYTFGSGTRLTVV.

The V call is TRBV5-1, the J call TRBJ2-6, with 7 bases lining up with TRBD2. CDR1 is SGHRS and CDR2 is YFSETQ in the germline V gene. There are 16 residues in the CDR3. V lost 0 bases to trimming and J lost 0 bases; unmatched junction nucleotides: 0. CDR3 coding DNA: TGCGCCAGCAGCTTGGGCGGGAGCTCTGGGGCCAACGTCCTGACTTTC. This sequence encodes CASSLGGSSGANVLTF.

The chain joins TRBV30 to TRBJ1-6; 9 nucleotides agree with TRBD1. Germline assignment: CDR1 GTSNPN and CDR2 SVGIG (reference sequence). The CDR3 sequence is 14 residues long. J gave up 15 bases and V 2 bases, and 11 bases lay outside the gene matches. The CDR3 DNA reads TGTGCCTGGAGTAGGGGACAGGGTATCGTTGTCCTCCACTTT. It specifies CAWSRGQGIVVLHF.

The J gene is TRBJ1-1, the V gene TRBV6-1, with D possibly being TRBD1 (5 bases). Germline V lookup: CDR1 MNHNS, CDR2 SASEGT. The CDR3 length is 14 residues. Trimming stripped 7 bases from V and 5 bases from J, with 17 bases between. Written as DNA, the CDR3 is TGTGCCAGCACCGTACCCGGGGGGAGGACTGAAGCTTTCTTT. Translation: CASTVPGGRTEAFF.

The chain carries TRBV2 and TRBJ2-5; no definite D call. CDR1 and CDR2 (germline): SNHLY, FYNNEI. The V gene lost 6 bases and the J gene lost 5 bases, with 10 bases spanning the gap. CDR3 size: 12 residues. The CDR3 nucleotides are TGTGCCAGCAGCCCGGATGGGGAGACCCAGTACTTC. Translation gives CASSPDGETQYF.

J is TRBJ2-2 and V is TRBV5-1; 7 bases fit TRBD1. There are 14 residues in the CDR3. Germline assignment: CDR1 SGHRS and CDR2 YFSETQ. Trimming took 4 bases from V and 6 from J; bases not matched to a gene: 6. DNA of the CDR3: TGCGCCAGCAGCCAATCAACAGGGGCCGGGGAGCTGTTTTTT. It yields the protein CASSQSTGAGELFF. The variable domain in full, completed from reference TRBV5-1 and TRBJ2-2, reads KAGVTQTPRYLIKTRGQQVTLSCSPISGHRSVSWYQQTPGQGLQFLFEYFSETQRNKGNFPGRFSGRQFSNSRSEMNVSTLELGDSALYLCASSQSTGAGELFFGEGSRLTVL.